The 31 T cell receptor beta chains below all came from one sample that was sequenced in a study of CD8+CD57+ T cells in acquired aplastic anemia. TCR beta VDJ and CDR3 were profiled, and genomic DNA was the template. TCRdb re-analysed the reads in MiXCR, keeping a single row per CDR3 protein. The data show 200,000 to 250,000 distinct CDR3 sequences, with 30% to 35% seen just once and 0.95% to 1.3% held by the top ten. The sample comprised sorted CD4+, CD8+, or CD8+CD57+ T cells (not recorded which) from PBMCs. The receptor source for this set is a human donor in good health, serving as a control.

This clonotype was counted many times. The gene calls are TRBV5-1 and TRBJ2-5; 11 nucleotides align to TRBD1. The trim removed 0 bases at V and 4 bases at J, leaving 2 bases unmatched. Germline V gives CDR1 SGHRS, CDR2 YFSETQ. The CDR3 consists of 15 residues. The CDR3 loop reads CASSLDGTGGETQYF. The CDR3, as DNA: TGCGCCAGCAGCTTGGACGGGACAGGGGGAGAGACCCAGTACTTC.

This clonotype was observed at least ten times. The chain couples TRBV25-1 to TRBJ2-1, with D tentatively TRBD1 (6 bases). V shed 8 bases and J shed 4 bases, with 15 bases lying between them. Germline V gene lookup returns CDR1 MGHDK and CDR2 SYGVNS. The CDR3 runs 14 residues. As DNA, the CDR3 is TGTGCCAGCTCCAGGACAGCTCCTTACAATGAGCAGTTCTTC. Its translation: CASSRTAPYNEQFF.

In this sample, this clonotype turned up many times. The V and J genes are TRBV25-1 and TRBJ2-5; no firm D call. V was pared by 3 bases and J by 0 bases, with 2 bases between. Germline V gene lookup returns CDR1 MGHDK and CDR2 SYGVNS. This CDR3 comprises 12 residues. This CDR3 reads CASSDYQETQYF. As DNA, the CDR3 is TGTGCCAGCAGTGACTACCAAGAGACCCAGTACTTC.

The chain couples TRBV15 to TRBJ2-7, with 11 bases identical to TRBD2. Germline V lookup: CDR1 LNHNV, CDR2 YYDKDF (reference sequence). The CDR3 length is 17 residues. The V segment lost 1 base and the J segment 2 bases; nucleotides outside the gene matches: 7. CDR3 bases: TGTGCCACCAGCAGAGTTTTACTAGCGGGGGCCACCTACGAGCAGTACGTC. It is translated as CATSRVLLAGATYEQYV.

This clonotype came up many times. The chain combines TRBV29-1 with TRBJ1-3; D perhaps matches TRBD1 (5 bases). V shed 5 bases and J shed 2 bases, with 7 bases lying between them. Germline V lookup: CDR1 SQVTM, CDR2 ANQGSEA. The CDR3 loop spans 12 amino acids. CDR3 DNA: TGCAGCGTTCAGGGAACTGGAAACACCATATATTTT. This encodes CSVQGTGNTIYF. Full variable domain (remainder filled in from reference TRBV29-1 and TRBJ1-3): SAVISQKPSRDICQRGTSLTIQCQVDSQVTMMFWYRQQPGQSLTLIATANQGSEATYESGFVIDKFPISRPNLTFSTLTVSNMSPEDSSIYLCSVQGTGNTIYFGEGSWLTVV.

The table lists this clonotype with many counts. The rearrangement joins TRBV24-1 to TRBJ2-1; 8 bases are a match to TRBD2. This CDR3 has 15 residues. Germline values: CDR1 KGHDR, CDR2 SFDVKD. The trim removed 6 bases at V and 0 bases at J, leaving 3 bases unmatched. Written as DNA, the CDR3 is TGTGCCACCAGTTCTAGCGGGTCCTCCTACAATGAGCAGTTCTTC. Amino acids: CATSSSGSSYNEQFF.

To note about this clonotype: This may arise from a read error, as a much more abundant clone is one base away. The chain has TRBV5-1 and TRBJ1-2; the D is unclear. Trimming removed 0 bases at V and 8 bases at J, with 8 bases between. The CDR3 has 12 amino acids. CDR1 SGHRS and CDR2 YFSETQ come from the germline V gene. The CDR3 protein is CASSLEYSGYTF. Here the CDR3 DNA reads TGCGCCAGCAGCTTGGAATACTCGGGCTACACCTTC.

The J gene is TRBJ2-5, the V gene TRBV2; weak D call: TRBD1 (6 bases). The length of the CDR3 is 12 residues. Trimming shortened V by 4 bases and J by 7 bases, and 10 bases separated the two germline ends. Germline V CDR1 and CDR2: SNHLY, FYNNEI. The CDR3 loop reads CASSGRGGTQYF. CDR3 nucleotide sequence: TGTGCCAGCAGTGGCAGGGGTGGGACCCAGTACTTC.

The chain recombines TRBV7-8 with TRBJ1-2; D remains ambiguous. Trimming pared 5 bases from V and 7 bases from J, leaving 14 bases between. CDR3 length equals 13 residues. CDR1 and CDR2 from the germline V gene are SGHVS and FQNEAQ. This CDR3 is CASSLVRTGGYTF. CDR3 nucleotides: TGTGCCAGCAGCCTGGTCAGGACTGGTGGCTACACCTTC.

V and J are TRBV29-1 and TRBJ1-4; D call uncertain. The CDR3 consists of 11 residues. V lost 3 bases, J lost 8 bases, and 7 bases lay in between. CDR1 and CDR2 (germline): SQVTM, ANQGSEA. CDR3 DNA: TGCAGCGTTGACTCGGGAGAAAAACTGTTTTTT. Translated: CSVDSGEKLFF.

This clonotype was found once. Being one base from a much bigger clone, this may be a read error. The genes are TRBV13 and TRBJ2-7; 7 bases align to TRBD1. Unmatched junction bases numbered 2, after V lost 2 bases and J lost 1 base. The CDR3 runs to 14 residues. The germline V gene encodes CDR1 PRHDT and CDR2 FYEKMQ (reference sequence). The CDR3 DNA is TGTGCCAGCAGCTTACTGGGACAGTCCTACGAGCAGTACTTC. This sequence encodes CASSLLGQSYEQYF.

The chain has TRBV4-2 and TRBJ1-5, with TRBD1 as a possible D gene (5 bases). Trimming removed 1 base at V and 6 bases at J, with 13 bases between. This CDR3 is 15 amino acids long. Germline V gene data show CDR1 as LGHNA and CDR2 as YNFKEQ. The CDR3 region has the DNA TGTGCCAGCAGCCAAGGAGACGGGGGAGGTCAGCCCCAGCATTTT. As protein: CASSQGDGGGQPQHF.

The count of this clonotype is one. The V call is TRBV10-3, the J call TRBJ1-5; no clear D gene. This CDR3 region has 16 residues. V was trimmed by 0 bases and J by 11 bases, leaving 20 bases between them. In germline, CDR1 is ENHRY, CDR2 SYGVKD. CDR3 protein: CAISESMTSGRETQHF. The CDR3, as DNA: TGTGCCATCAGTGAGTCGATGACTAGCGGGCGAGAGACCCAGCATTTT.

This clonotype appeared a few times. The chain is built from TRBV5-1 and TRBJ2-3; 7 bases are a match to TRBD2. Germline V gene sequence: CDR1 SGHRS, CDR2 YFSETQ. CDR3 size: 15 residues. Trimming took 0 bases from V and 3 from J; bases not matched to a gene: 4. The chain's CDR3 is CASSLVLAATDTQYF. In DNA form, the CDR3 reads TGCGCCAGCAGCTTGGTCCTAGCGGCAACAGATACGCAGTATTTT.

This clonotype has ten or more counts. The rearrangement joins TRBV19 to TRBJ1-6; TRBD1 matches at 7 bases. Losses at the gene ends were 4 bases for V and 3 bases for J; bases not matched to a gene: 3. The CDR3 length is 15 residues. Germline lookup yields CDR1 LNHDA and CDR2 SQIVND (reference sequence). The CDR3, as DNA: TGTGCCAGTAGTAAAGGGACAGTCTATAATTCACCCCTCCACTTT. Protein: CASSKGTVYNSPLHF.

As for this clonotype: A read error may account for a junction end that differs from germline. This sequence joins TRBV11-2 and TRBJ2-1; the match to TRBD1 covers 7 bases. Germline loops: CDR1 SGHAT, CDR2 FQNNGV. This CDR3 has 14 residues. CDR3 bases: TGTGCCGGCAGCCGGGGACAGTTATACAATGAGCAGTTCTTC. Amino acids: CAGSRGQLYNEQFF.

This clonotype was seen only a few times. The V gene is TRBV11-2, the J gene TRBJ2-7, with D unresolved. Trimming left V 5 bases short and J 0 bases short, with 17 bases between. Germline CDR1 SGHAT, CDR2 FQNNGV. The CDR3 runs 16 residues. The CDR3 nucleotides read TGTGCCAGCAGCCCGTTGGCCAGTATCTACTCCTACGAGCAGTACTTC. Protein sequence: CASSPLASIYSYEQYF.

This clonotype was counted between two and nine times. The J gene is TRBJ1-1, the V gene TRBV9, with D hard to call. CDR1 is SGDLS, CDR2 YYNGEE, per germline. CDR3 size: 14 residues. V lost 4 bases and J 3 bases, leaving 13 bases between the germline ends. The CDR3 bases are TGTGCCAGCAGCCCCGCTCAGGTGGACACTGAAGCTTTCTTT. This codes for CASSPAQVDTEAFF.

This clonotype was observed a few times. For the CDR3, the DNA is TGTGCCAGCAGCCGGCAGGACGGCAATAACAATGAGCAGTTCTTC. Translated: CASSRQDGNNNEQFF. The V call is TRBV3-1, the J call TRBJ2-1; D is unclear. The length of the CDR3 is 15 residues. CDR1 LGHDT and CDR2 YNNKEL come from the germline V gene (reference sequence). V lost 4 bases to trimming and J lost 5 bases, with 15 bases between them.

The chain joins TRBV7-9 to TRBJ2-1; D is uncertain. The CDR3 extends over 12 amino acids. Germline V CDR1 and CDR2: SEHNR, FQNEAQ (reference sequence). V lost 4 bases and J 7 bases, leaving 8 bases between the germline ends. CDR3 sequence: CASSSSMNEQFF. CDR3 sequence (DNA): TGTGCCAGCAGCTCGTCGATGAATGAGCAGTTCTTC.

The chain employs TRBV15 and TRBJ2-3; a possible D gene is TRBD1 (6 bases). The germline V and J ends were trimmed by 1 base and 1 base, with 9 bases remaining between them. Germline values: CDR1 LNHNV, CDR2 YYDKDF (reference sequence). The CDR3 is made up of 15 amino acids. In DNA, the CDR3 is TGTGCCACCAGCAGAGGGACAGCCGGCACAGATACGCAGTATTTT. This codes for CATSRGTAGTDTQYF.

This CDR3 reads CASSQGSGIQYF. DNA of the CDR3: TGTGCCAGCAGCCAAGGTTCGGGCATTCAGTACTTC. The chain links TRBV3-1 to TRBJ2-4; no reliable D call. The CDR3 sequence is 12 residues long. Germline V gives CDR1 LGHDT, CDR2 YNNKEL (reference sequence). V was clipped by 1 base and J by 9 bases, with 7 bases between them. Combining the CDR3 with reference TRBV3-1 and TRBJ2-4 gives the whole variable domain DTAVSQTPKYLVTQMGNDKSIKCEQNLGHDTMYWYKQDSKKFLKIMFSYNNKELIINETVPNRFSPKSPDKAHLNLHINSLELGDSAVYFCASSQGSGIQYFGAGTRLSVL.

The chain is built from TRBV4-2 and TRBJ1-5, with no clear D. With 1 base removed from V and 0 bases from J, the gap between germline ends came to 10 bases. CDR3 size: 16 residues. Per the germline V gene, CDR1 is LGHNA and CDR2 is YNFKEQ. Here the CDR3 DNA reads TGTGCCAGCAGCCAAGGGGTCTTCGGTAGCAATCAGCCCCAGCATTTT. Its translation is CASSQGVFGSNQPQHF.

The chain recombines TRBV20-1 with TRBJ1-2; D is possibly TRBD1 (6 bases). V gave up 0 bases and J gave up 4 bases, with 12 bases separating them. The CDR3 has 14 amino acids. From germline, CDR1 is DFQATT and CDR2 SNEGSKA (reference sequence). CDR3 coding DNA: TGCAGTGCTAGAGATTCAGGGGCGGCCTATGGCTACACCTTC. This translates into CSARDSGAAYGYTF.

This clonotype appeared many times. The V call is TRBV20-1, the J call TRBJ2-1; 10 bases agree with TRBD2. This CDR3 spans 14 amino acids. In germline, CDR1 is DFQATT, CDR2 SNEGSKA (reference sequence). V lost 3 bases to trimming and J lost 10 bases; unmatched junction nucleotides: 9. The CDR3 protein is CSARGGLAEEEQFF. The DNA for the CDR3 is TGCAGTGCTAGGGGAGGACTAGCGGAAGAGGAGCAGTTCTTC.

CDR3 region: CASSKGTVYGYTF. The CDR3 nucleotides are TGTGCCAGTAGTAAAGGGACAGTCTATGGCTACACCTTC. V usage is TRBV19 and J usage is TRBJ1-2; 7 bases are shared with TRBD1. The CDR3 is 13 residues long. The J segment lost 4 bases and the V segment lost 4 bases, leaving 3 bases of the junction unmatched. Germline assignment: CDR1 LNHDA and CDR2 SQIVND (reference sequence).

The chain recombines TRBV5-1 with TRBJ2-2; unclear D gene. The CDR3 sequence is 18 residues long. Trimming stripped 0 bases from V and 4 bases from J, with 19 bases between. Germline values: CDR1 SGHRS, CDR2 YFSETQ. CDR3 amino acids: CASSLAGFGQSGTGELFF. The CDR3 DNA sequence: TGCGCCAGCAGCTTGGCCGGGTTTGGCCAGAGTGGCACCGGGGAGCTGTTTTTT.

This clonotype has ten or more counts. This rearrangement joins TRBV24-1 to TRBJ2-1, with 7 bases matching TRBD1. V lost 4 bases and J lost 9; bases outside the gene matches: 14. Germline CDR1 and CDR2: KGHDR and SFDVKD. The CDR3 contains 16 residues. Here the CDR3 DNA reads TGTGCCACCAGTGACTCGGGACAGTACCCTTTTCCTGAGCAGTTCTTC. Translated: CATSDSGQYPFPEQFF.

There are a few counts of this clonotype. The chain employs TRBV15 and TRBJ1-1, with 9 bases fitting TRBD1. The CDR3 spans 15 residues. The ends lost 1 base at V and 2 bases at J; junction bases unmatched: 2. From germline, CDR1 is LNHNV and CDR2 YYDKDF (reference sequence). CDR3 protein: CATSRGDRDNTEAFF. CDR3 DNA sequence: TGTGCCACCAGCAGAGGGGACAGGGACAACACTGAAGCTTTCTTT.

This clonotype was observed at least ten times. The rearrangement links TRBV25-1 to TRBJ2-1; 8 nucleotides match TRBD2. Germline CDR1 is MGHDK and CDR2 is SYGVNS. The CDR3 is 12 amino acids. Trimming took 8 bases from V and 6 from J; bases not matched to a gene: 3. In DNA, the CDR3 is TGTGCCAGCCAACGGGGGGGCAATGAGCAGTTCTTC. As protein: CASQRGGNEQFF. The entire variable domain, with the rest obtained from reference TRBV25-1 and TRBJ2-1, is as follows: EADIYQTPRYLVIGTGKKITLECSQTMGHDKMYWYQQDPGMELHLIHYSYGVNSTEKGDLSSESTVSRIRTEHFPLTLESARPSHTSQYLCASQRGGNEQFFGPGTRLTVL.

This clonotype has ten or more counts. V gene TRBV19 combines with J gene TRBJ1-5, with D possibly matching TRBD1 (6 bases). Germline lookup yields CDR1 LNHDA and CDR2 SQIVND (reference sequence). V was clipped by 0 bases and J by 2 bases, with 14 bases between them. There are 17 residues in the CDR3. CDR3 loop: CASSIDGGALGNQPQHF. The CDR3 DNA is TGTGCCAGTAGTATAGACGGGGGGGCCCTCGGCAATCAGCCCCAGCATTTT.